This T cell receptor beta chain was documented in a study of OX40 agonist ivuxolimab in advanced cancers. Across the study: The diagnoses of dose-escalation patients were hepatocellular carcinoma, melanoma, renal cell or head and neck cancer. Notes on the study in general: The study found among the lowest clonal expansion in partial responders at 0.1-3.0 mg/kg. Some nonresponders likewise displayed low normalized T-cell clonal expansion.

Produced via immunoSEQ multiplex PCR; TCRdb's table is partial and in-frame only. The table includes about 82,000 clones, roughly nine tenths detected once. Comments on this clone: Its antigen is as yet unknown.

V was trimmed by 3 bases and J by 2 bases, leaving 11 bases between them. CDR3 length equals 15 residues. The germline CDR1 and CDR2 sequences are LNHNV and YYDKDF (reference sequence). This TCR was sampled from an adult with an advanced solid tumor such as melanoma, head and neck, liver or kidney cancer. The material was CD4+ or CD8+ T cells sorted from blood, obtained in a trial of the OX40 agonist ivuxolimab. V gene TRBV15 combines with J gene TRBJ1-5, with TRBD1 as a possible D gene (5 bases). The chain's CDR3 is CATSSVGGGNQPQHF. CDR3 DNA sequence: TGTGCCACCAGCAGTGTGGGGGGGGGCAATCAGCCCCAGCATTTT.